These T cell receptor beta chains were read from a single sample in a study of cytomegalovirus exposure and HLA in healthy donors. Sequenced by immunoSEQ multiplex PCR; TCRdb stores in-frame clones only, minus some. The sample has a few hundred thousand clones; 85% to 95% are singletons. The sequenced sample consisted of PBMCs. The source is a girl under 10 years old in good health and CMV-seronegative. CDR3s include the opening cysteine and the closing phenylalanine or tryptophan. The D gene is left open where the match is weak. Clone size is not always given. Where it is, it says once, few, many or a class for expanded clones.

d_call: NA; j_call: TRBJ2-2; v_call: TRBV28; clone_size: few; cdr3_nt: TGTGCCGCAGAGGTAGAAAACACCGGGGAGCTGTTTTTT; cdr3_aa: CAAEVENTGELFF
d_call: TRBD2; j_call: TRBJ2-7; v_call: TRBV7-2; clone_size: NA; cdr3_nt: TGTGCCAGCAGCTTTGGACTAGCGGCTTCCTACGAGCAGTACTTC; cdr3_aa: CASSFGLAASYEQYF
d_call: NA; j_call: TRBJ2-5; v_call: TRBV11-2; clone_size: NA; cdr3_nt: TGTGCCAGCAGCGGCTCAGGGATCTTCGAGACCCAGTACTTC; cdr3_aa: CASSGSGIFETQYF
d_call: NA; j_call: TRBJ2-7; v_call: TRBV20-1; clone_size: NA; cdr3_nt: TGCAGTGCCCCGGGGGGCGGCGAGCAGTACTTC; cdr3_aa: CSAPGGGEQYF
d_call: NA; j_call: TRBJ2-7; v_call: TRBV12-1; clone_size: NA; cdr3_nt: TGTGCCAGCAGCTCCGGGACTAGCGGGAGGGACGAGCAGTACTTC; cdr3_aa: CASSSGTSGRDEQYF
d_call: NA; j_call: TRBJ2-2; v_call: TRBV5-1; clone_size: NA; cdr3_nt: TGCGCCAGCAGCTTGGCTCAGGGAGGGGAGCTGTTTTTT; cdr3_aa: CASSLAQGGELFF
d_call: TRBD1; j_call: TRBJ1-1; v_call: TRBV28; clone_size: NA; cdr3_nt: TGTGCCAGCAGTTTACCCACAGGGGCGCACATGAACACTGAAGCTTTCTTT; cdr3_aa: CASSLPTGAHMNTEAFF
d_call: NA; j_call: TRBJ2-7; v_call: TRBV6-5; clone_size: NA; cdr3_nt: TGTGCCAGCAGCCCTGCCGGGTCCCCCTACGAGCAGTACTTC; cdr3_aa: CASSPAGSPYEQYF
d_call: TRBD2; j_call: TRBJ2-7; v_call: TRBV19; clone_size: NA; cdr3_nt: TGTGCCAGTAGTACCCATCCGGGACTAGTCTCCTACGAGCAGTACTTC; cdr3_aa: CASSTHPGLVSYEQYF
d_call: NA; j_call: TRBJ1-2; v_call: TRBV20-1; clone_size: NA; cdr3_nt: TGCAGTGCTAGGGCAGGCGAGGGCTACACCTTC; cdr3_aa: CSARAGEGYTF
d_call: TRBD1; j_call: TRBJ2-1; v_call: TRBV5-6; clone_size: NA; cdr3_nt: TGTGCCAGCAGCTGGCGGGGCAGGGGGCAGAACAATGAGCAGTTCTTC; cdr3_aa: CASSWRGRGQNNEQFF
d_call: NA; j_call: TRBJ2-6; v_call: TRBV19; clone_size: NA; cdr3_nt: TGTGCCAGTAATCAGGAGGGTACGGGGGCCAACGTCCTGACTTTC; cdr3_aa: CASNQEGTGANVLTF
d_call: NA; j_call: TRBJ2-7; v_call: TRBV27; clone_size: NA; cdr3_nt: TGTGCCAGCAGTTTATCTGGGAGCGCCAGCTCCTACGAGCAGTACTTC; cdr3_aa: CASSLSGSASSYEQYF
d_call: NA; j_call: TRBJ2-7; v_call: TRBV6-6; clone_size: NA; cdr3_nt: TGTGCCAGCAGTTACCTACAGAACCTCTACGAGCAGTACTTC; cdr3_aa: CASSYLQNLYEQYF
d_call: NA; j_call: TRBJ1-5; v_call: TRBV19; clone_size: NA; cdr3_nt: TGTGCCAGTAGTATAGGGGCGGACGGGGGGACCCAGCATTTT; cdr3_aa: CASSIGADGGTQHF
d_call: NA; j_call: TRBJ2-3; v_call: TRBV9; clone_size: NA; cdr3_nt: TGTGCCAGCAGCGTAGCGGGAGCGGGCACAGATACGCAGTATTTT; cdr3_aa: CASSVAGAGTDTQYF
d_call: TRBD1; j_call: TRBJ2-7; v_call: TRBV7-9; clone_size: once; cdr3_nt: TGTGCCAGCAGCCGCGGCGGACAGGGGTCATACGAGCAGTACTTC; cdr3_aa: CASSRGGQGSYEQYF
d_call: NA; j_call: TRBJ2-6; v_call: TRBV5-4; clone_size: NA; cdr3_nt: TGTGCCAGCAGCCACCTAAGCTCTGGGGCCAACGTCCTGACTTTC; cdr3_aa: CASSHLSSGANVLTF
d_call: NA; j_call: TRBJ1-1; v_call: TRBV20-1; clone_size: NA; cdr3_nt: TGCAGTGCCTGGGGCCGCACTGAAGCTTTCTTT; cdr3_aa: CSAWGRTEAFF
d_call: NA; j_call: TRBJ1-5; v_call: TRBV7-8; clone_size: NA; cdr3_nt: TGTGCCAGCAGCTCCCACATGAATCAGCCCCAGCATTTT; cdr3_aa: CASSSHMNQPQHF
d_call: TRBD2; j_call: TRBJ2-7; v_call: TRBV28; clone_size: NA; cdr3_nt: TGTGCCAGCAGTCCCCCGGCTAGCGGGGGGGCGGGTGAGCAGTACTTC; cdr3_aa: CASSPPASGGAGEQYF
d_call: NA; j_call: TRBJ2-6; v_call: TRBV2; clone_size: NA; cdr3_nt: TGTGCCAGCAGTGGACAGGCTGGGGCCAACGTCCTGACTTTC; cdr3_aa: CASSGQAGANVLTF
d_call: TRBD2; j_call: TRBJ2-1; v_call: TRBV19; clone_size: NA; cdr3_nt: TGTGCCAGTAGGGAGATAGCGGGTGGGCTCCCGGGATACAATGAGCAGTTCTTC; cdr3_aa: CASREIAGGLPGYNEQFF
d_call: NA; j_call: TRBJ2-2; v_call: TRBV5-4; clone_size: NA; cdr3_nt: TGTGCCAGCAGCTTGGCCGGTATCGAGGTCGGGGAGCTGTTTTTT; cdr3_aa: CASSLAGIEVGELFF
d_call: TRBD1; j_call: TRBJ1-1; v_call: TRBV9; clone_size: NA; cdr3_nt: TGTGCCAGCAGTGGAGGGGGCTATGCTGAAGCTTTCTTT; cdr3_aa: CASSGGGYAEAFF
d_call: TRBD1; j_call: TRBJ2-3; v_call: TRBV23-1; clone_size: NA; cdr3_nt: TGCGCCAGGGTTACAGGGGGCAAAACAGATACGCAGTATTTT; cdr3_aa: CARVTGGKTDTQYF
d_call: TRBD1; j_call: TRBJ1-5; v_call: TRBV28; clone_size: NA; cdr3_nt: TGTGCCAGCACCCAGGGGGCCCCCTTTAATCAGCCCCAGCATTTT; cdr3_aa: CASTQGAPFNQPQHF
d_call: TRBD1; j_call: TRBJ1-1; v_call: TRBV27; clone_size: NA; cdr3_nt: TGTGCCAGCAGTTTATCGAGACAGGGGCCTCCTGAAGCTTTCTTT; cdr3_aa: CASSLSRQGPPEAFF
d_call: NA; j_call: TRBJ2-5; v_call: TRBV30; clone_size: NA; cdr3_nt: TGTGCCTGGAGTCAGAACCAAGAGACCCAGTACTTC; cdr3_aa: CAWSQNQETQYF
d_call: NA; j_call: TRBJ1-2; v_call: TRBV6-5; clone_size: NA; cdr3_nt: TGTGCCAGCAGTCACACGGGTACACAGGGAAATGGCTACACCTTC; cdr3_aa: CASSHTGTQGNGYTF
d_call: NA; j_call: TRBJ2-7; v_call: TRBV10-2; clone_size: NA; cdr3_nt: TGCGCCAGCAGTGTTCCCGGGAGAACCTACGAGCAGTACTTC; cdr3_aa: CASSVPGRTYEQYF
d_call: TRBD2; j_call: TRBJ2-5; v_call: TRBV7-9; clone_size: NA; cdr3_nt: TGTGCCAGCAGCTTAGGGGCGGGCGGGAGTCAAGAGACCCAGTACTTC; cdr3_aa: CASSLGAGGSQETQYF
d_call: NA; j_call: TRBJ2-7; v_call: TRBV6-5; clone_size: NA; cdr3_nt: TGTGCCAGCATGGGGGACTCACCCTACGAGCAGTACTTC; cdr3_aa: CASMGDSPYEQYF
d_call: NA; j_call: TRBJ2-2; v_call: TRBV15; clone_size: NA; cdr3_nt: TGTGCCACCAGCCCAGGCCCTCCAAACACCGGGGAGCTGTTTTTT; cdr3_aa: CATSPGPPNTGELFF
d_call: NA; j_call: TRBJ2-7; v_call: TRBV6-5; clone_size: once; cdr3_nt: TGTGCCAGCAGTTACTCCCAGTCAACCTACGAGCAGTACTTC; cdr3_aa: CASSYSQSTYEQYF
d_call: NA; j_call: TRBJ2-1; v_call: TRBV19; clone_size: NA; cdr3_nt: TGTGCCAGTAGTACAGCACTAGCAGCCTACAATGAGCAGTTCTTC; cdr3_aa: CASSTALAAYNEQFF
d_call: NA; j_call: TRBJ1-2; v_call: TRBV12-5; clone_size: few; cdr3_nt: TGTGCTAGTGATACCGAATACAGGGGCTACACCTTC; cdr3_aa: CASDTEYRGYTF
d_call: NA; j_call: TRBJ2-1; v_call: TRBV5-6; clone_size: NA; cdr3_nt: TGTGCCAGCAGCCGTACTTGGGAGAATGAGCAGTTCTTC; cdr3_aa: CASSRTWENEQFF
d_call: TRBD1; j_call: TRBJ1-1; v_call: TRBV18; clone_size: NA; cdr3_nt: TGTGCCAGCTCATCGGACAGGGACACTGAAGCTTTCTTT; cdr3_aa: CASSSDRDTEAFF
d_call: TRBD1; j_call: TRBJ2-7; v_call: TRBV27; clone_size: NA; cdr3_nt: TGTGCCAGCAGTTTACAACAGGGGGCGGACGAGCAGTACTTC; cdr3_aa: CASSLQQGADEQYF
d_call: TRBD1; j_call: TRBJ1-5; v_call: TRBV7-9; clone_size: NA; cdr3_nt: TGTGCCAGCAGCTGGGGGACAGGGGGCAATCAGCCCCAGCATTTT; cdr3_aa: CASSWGTGGNQPQHF
d_call: TRBD1; j_call: TRBJ2-5; v_call: TRBV6-1; clone_size: NA; cdr3_nt: TGTGCCAGCAGTGAAGCAGGGGGCTACCGGGAGACCCAGTACTTC; cdr3_aa: CASSEAGGYRETQYF
d_call: NA; j_call: TRBJ1-1; v_call: TRBV11-1; clone_size: few; cdr3_nt: TGTGCCAGCAGCTTCATCACTCACACTGAAGCTTTCTTT; cdr3_aa: CASSFITHTEAFF
d_call: NA; j_call: TRBJ2-5; v_call: TRBV2; clone_size: NA; cdr3_nt: TGTGCCAGCAGAACCGGGGAGACCCAGTACTTC; cdr3_aa: CASRTGETQYF
d_call: NA; j_call: TRBJ1-4; v_call: TRBV30; clone_size: NA; cdr3_nt: TGTGCCTGGAGTGTCGGAGTTGCAACTAATGAAAAACTGTTTTTT; cdr3_aa: CAWSVGVATNEKLFF
d_call: NA; j_call: TRBJ1-3; v_call: TRBV2; clone_size: once; cdr3_nt: TGTGCTCGTCGGTTTAGCGCCTCTGGAAACACCATATATTTT; cdr3_aa: CARRFSASGNTIYF
d_call: NA; j_call: TRBJ1-3; v_call: TRBV28; clone_size: once; cdr3_nt: TGTGCCAGCAGTCCGCCTCGGGGAGCCGGCTCTGGAAACACCATATATTTT; cdr3_aa: CASSPPRGAGSGNTIYF
d_call: TRBD2; j_call: TRBJ2-3; v_call: TRBV5-1; clone_size: NA; cdr3_nt: TGCGCCAGCAGCTTGGGCGGGAGGTCCGCAGATACGCAGTATTTT; cdr3_aa: CASSLGGRSADTQYF
d_call: NA; j_call: TRBJ2-7; v_call: TRBV29-1; clone_size: NA; cdr3_nt: TGCAGCGTTGTCGTGGGGGGCTCCTACGAGCAGTACTTC; cdr3_aa: CSVVVGGSYEQYF
d_call: TRBD1; j_call: TRBJ2-3; v_call: TRBV9; clone_size: NA; cdr3_nt: TGTGCCAGCAGCGTAGCTATCCAGGGGGGCACAGATACGCAGTATTTT; cdr3_aa: CASSVAIQGGTDTQYF
d_call: NA; j_call: TRBJ2-1; v_call: TRBV5-4; clone_size: NA; cdr3_nt: TGTGCCAGCAGCTTCACGGACAATGAGCAGTTCTTC; cdr3_aa: CASSFTDNEQFF
d_call: NA; j_call: TRBJ2-2; v_call: TRBV10-1; clone_size: NA; cdr3_nt: TGCGCCAGCAGGGTAAAACCCACGGGCGGGGAGCTGTTTTTT; cdr3_aa: CASRVKPTGGELFF
d_call: NA; j_call: TRBJ2-1; v_call: TRBV12-5; clone_size: NA; cdr3_nt: TGTGCTAGTGGCTTAGACTACAATGAGCAGTTCTTC; cdr3_aa: CASGLDYNEQFF
d_call: TRBD2; j_call: TRBJ2-1; v_call: TRBV2; clone_size: NA; cdr3_nt: TGTGCCAGCAGTGACTCGAGCGGGAGGGCTCCCAATGAGCAGTTCTTC; cdr3_aa: CASSDSSGRAPNEQFF
d_call: NA; j_call: TRBJ1-1; v_call: TRBV9; clone_size: NA; cdr3_nt: TGTGCCAGCAGCGCCTCGCAATCGGGATATACCGAAGCTTTCTTT; cdr3_aa: CASSASQSGYTEAFF
d_call: NA; j_call: TRBJ1-1; v_call: TRBV15; clone_size: NA; cdr3_nt: TGTGCCACCAGCAGACTACAGGGTGTGGGCACTGAAGCTTTCTTT; cdr3_aa: CATSRLQGVGTEAFF
d_call: TRBD1; j_call: TRBJ1-1; v_call: TRBV4-2; clone_size: NA; cdr3_nt: TGTGCCAGCAGCCAAGTCAGGCCCGGGACAGGGGGCACCCCTGAAGCTTTCTTT; cdr3_aa: CASSQVRPGTGGTPEAFF
d_call: NA; j_call: TRBJ1-2; v_call: TRBV28; clone_size: NA; cdr3_nt: TGTGCCAGCAGTTTGGGAGTAGACAGGCCCAGGAACTATGGCTACACCTTC; cdr3_aa: CASSLGVDRPRNYGYTF
d_call: NA; j_call: TRBJ1-5; v_call: TRBV19; clone_size: NA; cdr3_nt: TGTGCCAGTAGTGATCACAACAGGGTCGGCAGCAATCAGCCCCAGCATTTT; cdr3_aa: CASSDHNRVGSNQPQHF